The present TCR beta chain was sequenced within a study of blood T cells in healthy people across ages (dated by TCRdb to between 2014 and 2016). For context, the study as a whole: In model experiments, template switching captured about one uniquely barcoded TCR beta cDNA molecule for every two T cells. Two additional independent replicas of 1 million unique cDNA reads from the same blood draw were analyzed for two donors (one aged 18 to 29 and one aged 80 or older). To avoid experimental bias, donors of different ages were randomly spread across the sequencing lanes. Using deep sequencing normalized with unique cDNA molecular identifiers, the study measured how TCR beta repertoire diversity changes with age. Donors were grouped into four age groups: young (average roughly 17 years), middle-aged (under 40), aged (about 60) and long-lived (roughly 80). What the work shows at the level of the full study, not this receptor alone: Compared with the aged group, more naive CD4+ T cells, fewer expanded clones and increased TCR diversity were shown by the long-lived group, suggesting age selection. A strong correlation was found between observed TCR beta diversity and the percentage of naive T cells measured by flow cytometry. Observed TCR beta diversity per million T cells fell roughly linearly with age, and a significant reduction was already apparent by age roughly 40. Estimates of total diversity from one million sequenced T cells were regarded as lower bounds and underestimates. Bulk unsorted PBMC profiling prevented conclusive comparison of naive and antigen-experienced compartments. Because the CMV infection status of the donors was unknown, age-related changes in expanded clonotypes may potentially have been confounded.

Points on this clonotype: This receptor's antigen is unknown. The record has no base qualities; no much larger clone is one base away.

Sequences SQVTM (CDR1) and ANQGSEA (CDR2) are obtained from the germline V gene. The CDR3 contains 14 residues, cysteine and phenylalanine counted. Only the CDR3 part of the read is kept: 42 bases, read in frame from the first base. Receptors were amplified or captured by 5' RACE. Reads for this sample came from an Illumina HiSeq 2500. A second PCR of roughly 7 to 11 cycles was performed with a sample-barcoded 5' primer and a J-beta primer mix. A template-switch 5' adaptor carrying 12 random nucleotides introduced a unique molecular identifier onto each TCR beta cDNA molecule. Each sample yielded at least 2.5 million CDR3-containing paired-end reads. First-strand cDNA was synthesized from all RNA with the Mint cDNA synthesis kit, primed by a TRBC-specific oligonucleotide. Following uracil-DNA glycosylase treatment, all cDNA underwent a first 18-cycle PCR with the universal primers M1SS and BC2_uni_R. For the original study's pipeline: Each sample was normalized by randomly selecting 1 million high-quality reads, each carrying a distinct molecular identifier. Reads sharing molecular identifiers were discarded rather than binned into consensus sequences. MiTCR, set to a Q25 quality threshold and the strictest error-elimination algorithm, was used for CDR3 identification, clonotype clustering and error correction. A nonparametric unseen species model using Euler transformation provided a lower-bound estimate of total TCR beta diversity. TCRdb itself trimmed the public reads at Q25 with fastp, ran MiXCR and retained productive beta chains. For every CDR3 protein sequence, its rows merge into one entry that carries the most common genes and DNA. In this record, the V and J calls reflect TCRdb's handling and not the investigators' own analysis. The sample table records roughly 700,000 distinct CDR3 sequences; 32% of these occur just once. Approximately 15% of the sample lies in the top ten.

Donors were 30 to 45 systemically healthy Caucasian individuals from Russia aged roughly 6 to 95 years. Each donor gave approximately 9.3 milliliters of peripheral blood, collected into EDTA-treated Vacutainer tubes. Ficoll-Paque density-gradient centrifugation was used to isolate PBMCs, with at least 6 million obtained per sample. Trizol reagent was used to extract total RNA from PBMCs, with at least 5.5 micrograms per sample. For every donor, flow cytometry on a PBMC aliquot measured the percentage of naive CD45RAhigh/CD27high T cells. The rearranged segments are TRBV29-1 and TRBJ2-5, with 8 bases aligning to TRBD1. The receptor comes from a woman aged 80 or over in good health. Donor details come from another sample of the same person, matched by shared clones. The sample comprised blood. The nucleotides read TGCAGTGCCGCTACAGGGGGAGACCAAGAGACCCAGTACTTC. It encodes CSAATGGDQETQYF.